This T cell receptor (beta chain) was captured by sequencing in a study of T cells in Graves' hyperthyroidism and ophthalmopathy. Whole-study context: Staff took peripheral blood when the initial diagnosis was made, before any treatment began.

Overall study results and limits: With a median lead of around 5.9 months before onset, the model predicted ophthalmopathy.

TCR beta CDR3 region amplification was performed from RNA transcripts. HTBI primers were employed in a first-round RT-PCR of the TCR CDR3. TCRdb itself ran the multiplex PCR reads through MiXCR, one entry per CDR3 protein. The data show approximately 530,000 distinct CDR3 sequences, 15% to 20% seen once. Exclusion of patients followed from uncontrolled infection, other autoimmune disease, pregnancy or lactation. This clonotype was recorded a few times. Its antigen is undetermined. V was pared by 0 bases and J by 5 bases, with 10 bases between. Germline loops: CDR1 MGHRA, CDR2 YSYEKL. The CDR3 contains 14 residues.

Sequenced input: blood. This chain uses TRBV4-1 with TRBJ1-1; D is unresolved. The receptor was derived from a man aged 40-49 years with Graves' ophthalmopathy. The CDR3 loop is CASSQEGSRTEAFF. In DNA form, the CDR3 reads TGCGCCAGCAGCCAAGAAGGTTCGAGGACTGAAGCTTTCTTT.